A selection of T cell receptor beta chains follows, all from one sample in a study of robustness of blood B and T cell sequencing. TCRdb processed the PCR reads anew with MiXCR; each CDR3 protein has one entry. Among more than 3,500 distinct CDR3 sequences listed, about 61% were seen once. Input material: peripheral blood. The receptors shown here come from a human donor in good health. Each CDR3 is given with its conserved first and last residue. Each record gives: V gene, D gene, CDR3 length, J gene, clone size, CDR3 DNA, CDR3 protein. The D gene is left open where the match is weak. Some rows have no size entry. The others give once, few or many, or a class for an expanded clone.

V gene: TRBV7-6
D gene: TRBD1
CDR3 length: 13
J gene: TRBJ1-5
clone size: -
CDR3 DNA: TGTGCCAGCAGCAAGACAGGGGGTCAGCCCCAGCATTTT
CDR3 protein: CASSKTGGQPQHF

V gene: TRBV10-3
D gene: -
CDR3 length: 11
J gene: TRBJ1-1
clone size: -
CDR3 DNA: TGTGCCATCAGTGAAGACACTGAAGCTTTCTTT
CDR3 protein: CAISEDTEAFF

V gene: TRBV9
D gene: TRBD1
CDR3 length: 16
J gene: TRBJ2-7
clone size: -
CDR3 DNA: TGTGCCAGCAGCGTAAGGGGGACAGGTGCGACGTACGAGCAGTACTTC
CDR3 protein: CASSVRGTGATYEQYF

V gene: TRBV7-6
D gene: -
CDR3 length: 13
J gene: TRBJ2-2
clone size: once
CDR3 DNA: TGTGCCAGCAGCCTTGGGGACACCGGGGAGCTGTTTTTT
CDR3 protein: CASSLGDTGELFF

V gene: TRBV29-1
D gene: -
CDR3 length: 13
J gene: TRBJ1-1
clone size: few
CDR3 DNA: TGCAGCGTCCTACGACAGTTTAACACTGAAGCTTTCTTT
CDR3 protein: CSVLRQFNTEAFF

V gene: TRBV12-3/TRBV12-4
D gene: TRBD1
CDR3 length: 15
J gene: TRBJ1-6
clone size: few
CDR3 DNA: TGTGCCAGCAGTTCAGGGGGCGCCTCCAATTCACCCCTCCACTTT
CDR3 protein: CASSSGGASNSPLHF

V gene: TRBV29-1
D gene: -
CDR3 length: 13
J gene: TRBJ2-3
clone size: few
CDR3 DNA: TGCAGCGCTGAGGGGGGCTTCACAGATACGCAGTATTTT
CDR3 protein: CSAEGGFTDTQYF

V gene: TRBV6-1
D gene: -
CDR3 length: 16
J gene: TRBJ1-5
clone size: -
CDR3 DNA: TGTGCCAGCAGACGTACAGGAGCCAATAGCAATCAGCCCCAGCATTTT
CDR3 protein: CASRRTGANSNQPQHF

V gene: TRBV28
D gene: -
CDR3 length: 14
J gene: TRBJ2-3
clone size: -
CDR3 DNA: TGTGCCAGCAGTTTAGGAAGGAGATCAGATACGCAGTATTTT
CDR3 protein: CASSLGRRSDTQYF

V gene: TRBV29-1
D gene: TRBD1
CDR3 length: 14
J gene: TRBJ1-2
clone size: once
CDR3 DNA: TGCAGCGTTGAGCTGACAGGGTTGATAGGTGGCTACACCTTC
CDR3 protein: CSVELTGLIGGYTF

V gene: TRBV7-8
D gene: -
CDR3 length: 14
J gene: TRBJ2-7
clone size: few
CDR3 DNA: TGTGCCAGCAGCTCCCCGTTAAGCTCCTACGAGCAGTACTTC
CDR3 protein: CASSSPLSSYEQYF

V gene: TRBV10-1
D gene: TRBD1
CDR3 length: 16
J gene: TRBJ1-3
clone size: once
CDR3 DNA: TGCGCCAGCAGAAACAGACAGGGTTCCTCTGGAAACACCATATATTTT
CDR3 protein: CASRNRQGSSGNTIYF

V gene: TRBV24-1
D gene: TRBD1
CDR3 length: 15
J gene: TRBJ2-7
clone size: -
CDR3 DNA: TGTGCCACCAGTGAGGCGGGGACAGGGGCCTACGAGCAGTACTTC
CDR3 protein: CATSEAGTGAYEQYF